What follows are 14 T cell receptor beta chains derived from one specimen sequenced in a study of glioma-infiltrating T cells after dendritic cell vaccination. Produced via immunoSEQ multiplex PCR; TCRdb's table is partial and in-frame only. Among more than 95,000 clones, more than 70% were seen once, and the ten largest hold 5.4%. The time point denotes: after dendritic cell vaccination, including at tumor progression/relapse. The sample here was blood, taken after dendritic cell vaccination. These receptors originate from a human donor with glioblastoma.

The chain joins TRBV2 to TRBJ2-3; D unresolved. The germline CDR1 and CDR2 sequences are SNHLY and FYNNEI. Trimming took off 2 bases at V and 0 bases at J, with 6 bases between the two ends. The CDR3 length is 14 residues. The CDR3 here is CASSEQHSTDTQYF. Here the CDR3 DNA reads TGTGCCAGCAGTGAACAACATAGCACAGATACGCAGTATTTT.

This chain links TRBV28 with TRBJ2-7, with D unclear. CDR3 length: 10 amino acids. The germline V gene encodes CDR1 MDHEN and CDR2 SYDVKM. V was shortened by 5 bases and J by 7 bases, with 6 bases between the two germline ends. The CDR3 DNA reads TGTGCCAGCAGTAGAGCGGAGCAGTACTTC. Translated: CASSRAEQYF.

The V gene is TRBV9, the J gene TRBJ2-1; D call uncertain. The CDR3 consists of 13 residues. V was trimmed by 4 bases and J by 5 bases, leaving 10 bases between them. The germline gives CDR1 SGDLS, CDR2 YYNGEE. The CDR3 here is CASSTSNNNEQFF. Here the CDR3 DNA reads TGTGCCAGCAGCACGAGTAATAACAATGAGCAGTTCTTC.

This clone was seen just once. V and J are TRBV12-5 and TRBJ1-2; 7 bases agree with TRBD1. The CDR3 is 14 amino acids. The trim removed 4 bases at V and 4 bases at J, leaving 6 bases unmatched. Germline CDR1 LGHNT, CDR2 FRNRAP. This chain's CDR3 is CASGSGGISYGYTF. CDR3 nucleotides: TGTGCTAGTGGTTCAGGGGGAATAAGCTATGGCTACACCTTC. Together with reference TRBV12-5 and TRBJ1-2, the CDR3 gives the full variable domain: DARVTQTPRHKVTEMGQEVTMRCQPILGHNTVFWYRQTMMQGLELLAYFRNRAPLDDSGMPKDRFSAEMPDATLATLKIQPSEPRDSAVYFCASGSGGISYGYTFGSGTRLTVV.

The chain employs TRBV29-1 and TRBJ2-5; 7 bases fit TRBD2. The CDR3 totals 13 residues. The V gene's germline CDR1 is SQVTM and CDR2 ANQGSEA. With V trimmed by 4 bases and J by 7 bases, 9 bases remained unmatched. DNA for the CDR3: TGCAGCGTTGTACGGGACTACCTTGGGACCCAGTACTTC. This sequence encodes CSVVRDYLGTQYF.

J is TRBJ1-2 and V is TRBV5-4; TRBD1 might be the D (6 bases). Looked up from germline, CDR1 is SGHNT and CDR2 is YYREEE (reference sequence). This CDR3 is built from 13 residues. The V gene lost 4 bases and the J gene lost 6 bases, with 13 bases spanning the gap. The CDR3 region is CASSTHYRDGYTF. In DNA form, the CDR3 reads TGTGCCAGCAGCACACACTACAGGGATGGCTACACCTTC. Filled out from reference TRBV5-4 and TRBJ1-2, the complete variable domain reads ETGVTQSPTHLIKTRGQQVTLRCSSQSGHNTVSWYQQALGQGPQFIFQYYREEENGRGNFPPRFSGLQFPNYSSELNVNALELDDSALYLCASSTHYRDGYTFGSGTRLTVV.

The chain recombines TRBV10-3 with TRBJ1-5; D unresolved. This CDR3 has 17 amino acids. Trimming left V 0 bases short and J 6 bases short, with 18 bases between. Per germline, CDR1 ENHRY and CDR2 SYGVKD. The CDR3 bases are TGTGCCATCAGTGAGTCGCGTCTCAGCCTCCTAGGTCAGCCCCAGCATTTT. Translating it yields CAISESRLSLLGQPQHF.

The genes are TRBV5-1 and TRBJ2-2; tentatively, D is TRBD1 (5 bases). V shed 4 bases and J shed 0 bases, with 7 bases lying between them. CDR3 size: 14 residues. Per germline, CDR1 SGHRS and CDR2 YFSETQ. The chain's CDR3 is CASSQDTNTGELFF. CDR3 nucleotide sequence: TGCGCCAGCAGCCAGGACACGAACACCGGGGAGCTGTTTTTT.

The chain combines TRBV18 with TRBJ2-7; D perhaps matches TRBD1 (5 bases). The CDR3 is 15 residues long. The germline gives CDR1 KGHSH, CDR2 LQKENI. V lost 4 bases and J 5 bases, leaving 18 bases between the germline ends. The CDR3 is CASSRNQGGTDEQYF. The CDR3 bases are TGTGCCAGCTCACGGAATCAGGGTGGTACGGACGAGCAGTACTTC.

The chain has TRBV10-3 and TRBJ2-1; 11 nucleotides match TRBD2. J was trimmed by 5 bases and V by 7 bases; bases with no gene match: 7. The CDR3 has 15 residues. Germline lookup yields CDR1 ENHRY and CDR2 SYGVKD. CDR3 protein: CAITVTSGRDNEQFF. The CDR3 DNA follows: TGTGCCATCACCGTAACTAGCGGGAGAGACAATGAGCAGTTCTTC.

The rearrangement links TRBV27 to TRBJ2-3, with 12 bases fitting TRBD2. Unmatched junction bases numbered 17, after V lost 8 bases and J lost 5 bases. Germline-derived CDR1 and CDR2 are MNHEY and SMNVEV (reference sequence). The CDR3 consists of 18 residues. The CDR3 bases are TGTGCCAGCCAACCGATGGCTAGCGGGAGGGCCAGGGGAGATACGCAGTATTTT. It specifies CASQPMASGRARGDTQYF.

The chain links TRBV19 to TRBJ2-5, with 10 nucleotides matching TRBD1. V lost 5 bases to trimming and J lost 2 bases; unmatched junction nucleotides: 5. Germline V gene data show CDR1 as LNHDA and CDR2 as SQIVND (reference sequence). The CDR3 is 15 amino acids. In DNA, the CDR3 is TGTGCCAGTAGTCTAAGGGACAGGGGACAAGAGACCCAGTACTTC. Translation gives CASSLRDRGQETQYF. Supplemented by reference TRBV19 and TRBJ2-5, the full variable domain reads DGGITQSPKYLFRKEGQNVTLSCEQNLNHDAMYWYRQDPGQGLRLIYYSQIVNDFQKGDIAEGYSVSREKKESFPLTVTSAQKNPTAFYLCASSLRDRGQETQYFGPGTRLLVL.

The chain couples TRBV9 to TRBJ2-1, with D perhaps matching TRBD2 (6 bases). With 1 base removed from V and 4 bases from J, the gap between germline ends came to 12 bases. The V gene's germline CDR1 is SGDLS and CDR2 YYNGEE. The CDR3 has 15 residues. CDR3 nucleotide sequence: TGTGCCAGCAGCGTATCAACCGGGAGTTACAATGAGCAGTTCTTC. Translated, it gives CASSVSTGSYNEQFF.

The chain is built from TRBV5-6 and TRBJ2-3; 9 bases are shared with TRBD2. Germline V gives CDR1 SGHDT, CDR2 YYEEEE. CDR3 length: 17 residues. Losses at the gene ends were 0 bases for V and 5 bases for J; bases not matched to a gene: 10. CDR3 sequence: CASSLARLAGWEDTQYF. The CDR3 DNA reads TGTGCCAGCAGCTTGGCCCGGCTAGCGGGATGGGAAGATACGCAGTATTTT.